The entry that follows covers one TCR beta chain sequence. The CDR3 has 14 amino acids. Germline CDR1 reads MDHEN; CDR2 reads SYDVKM. With 5 bases removed from V and 5 bases from J, the gap between germline ends came to 15 bases. The data derive from a study of blood T cell repertoires in COVID-19. On the study more broadly: The United States, Italy and Spain supplied acute and convalescent COVID-19 samples. T cells, B-cell-depleted T cells, or PBMCs supplied cDNA or gDNA.

Per the authors' pipeline: It was from reference gene primer amplification that nucleated cell counts were estimated. Repertoires were generated with immunoSEQ multiplex PCR, while TCRdb's copy carries only in-frame clones and drops some. D and trimming come from the DNA, and the V and J calls and clone size come from that table. Of 70,000 or so clones listed, roughly 90% were seen once; the top ten hold approximately 1.6%. The V gene is TRBV28, the J gene TRBJ1-1; unclear D gene. The origin of this receptor is a man aged 50 to 59 with acute or convalescent COVID-19. Sequences were obtained from peripheral blood. CDR3 amino acids: CASSPLSSGTEAFF. CDR3 bases: TGTGCCAGCAGTCCCCTCTCCAGCGGGACTGAAGCTTTCTTT.